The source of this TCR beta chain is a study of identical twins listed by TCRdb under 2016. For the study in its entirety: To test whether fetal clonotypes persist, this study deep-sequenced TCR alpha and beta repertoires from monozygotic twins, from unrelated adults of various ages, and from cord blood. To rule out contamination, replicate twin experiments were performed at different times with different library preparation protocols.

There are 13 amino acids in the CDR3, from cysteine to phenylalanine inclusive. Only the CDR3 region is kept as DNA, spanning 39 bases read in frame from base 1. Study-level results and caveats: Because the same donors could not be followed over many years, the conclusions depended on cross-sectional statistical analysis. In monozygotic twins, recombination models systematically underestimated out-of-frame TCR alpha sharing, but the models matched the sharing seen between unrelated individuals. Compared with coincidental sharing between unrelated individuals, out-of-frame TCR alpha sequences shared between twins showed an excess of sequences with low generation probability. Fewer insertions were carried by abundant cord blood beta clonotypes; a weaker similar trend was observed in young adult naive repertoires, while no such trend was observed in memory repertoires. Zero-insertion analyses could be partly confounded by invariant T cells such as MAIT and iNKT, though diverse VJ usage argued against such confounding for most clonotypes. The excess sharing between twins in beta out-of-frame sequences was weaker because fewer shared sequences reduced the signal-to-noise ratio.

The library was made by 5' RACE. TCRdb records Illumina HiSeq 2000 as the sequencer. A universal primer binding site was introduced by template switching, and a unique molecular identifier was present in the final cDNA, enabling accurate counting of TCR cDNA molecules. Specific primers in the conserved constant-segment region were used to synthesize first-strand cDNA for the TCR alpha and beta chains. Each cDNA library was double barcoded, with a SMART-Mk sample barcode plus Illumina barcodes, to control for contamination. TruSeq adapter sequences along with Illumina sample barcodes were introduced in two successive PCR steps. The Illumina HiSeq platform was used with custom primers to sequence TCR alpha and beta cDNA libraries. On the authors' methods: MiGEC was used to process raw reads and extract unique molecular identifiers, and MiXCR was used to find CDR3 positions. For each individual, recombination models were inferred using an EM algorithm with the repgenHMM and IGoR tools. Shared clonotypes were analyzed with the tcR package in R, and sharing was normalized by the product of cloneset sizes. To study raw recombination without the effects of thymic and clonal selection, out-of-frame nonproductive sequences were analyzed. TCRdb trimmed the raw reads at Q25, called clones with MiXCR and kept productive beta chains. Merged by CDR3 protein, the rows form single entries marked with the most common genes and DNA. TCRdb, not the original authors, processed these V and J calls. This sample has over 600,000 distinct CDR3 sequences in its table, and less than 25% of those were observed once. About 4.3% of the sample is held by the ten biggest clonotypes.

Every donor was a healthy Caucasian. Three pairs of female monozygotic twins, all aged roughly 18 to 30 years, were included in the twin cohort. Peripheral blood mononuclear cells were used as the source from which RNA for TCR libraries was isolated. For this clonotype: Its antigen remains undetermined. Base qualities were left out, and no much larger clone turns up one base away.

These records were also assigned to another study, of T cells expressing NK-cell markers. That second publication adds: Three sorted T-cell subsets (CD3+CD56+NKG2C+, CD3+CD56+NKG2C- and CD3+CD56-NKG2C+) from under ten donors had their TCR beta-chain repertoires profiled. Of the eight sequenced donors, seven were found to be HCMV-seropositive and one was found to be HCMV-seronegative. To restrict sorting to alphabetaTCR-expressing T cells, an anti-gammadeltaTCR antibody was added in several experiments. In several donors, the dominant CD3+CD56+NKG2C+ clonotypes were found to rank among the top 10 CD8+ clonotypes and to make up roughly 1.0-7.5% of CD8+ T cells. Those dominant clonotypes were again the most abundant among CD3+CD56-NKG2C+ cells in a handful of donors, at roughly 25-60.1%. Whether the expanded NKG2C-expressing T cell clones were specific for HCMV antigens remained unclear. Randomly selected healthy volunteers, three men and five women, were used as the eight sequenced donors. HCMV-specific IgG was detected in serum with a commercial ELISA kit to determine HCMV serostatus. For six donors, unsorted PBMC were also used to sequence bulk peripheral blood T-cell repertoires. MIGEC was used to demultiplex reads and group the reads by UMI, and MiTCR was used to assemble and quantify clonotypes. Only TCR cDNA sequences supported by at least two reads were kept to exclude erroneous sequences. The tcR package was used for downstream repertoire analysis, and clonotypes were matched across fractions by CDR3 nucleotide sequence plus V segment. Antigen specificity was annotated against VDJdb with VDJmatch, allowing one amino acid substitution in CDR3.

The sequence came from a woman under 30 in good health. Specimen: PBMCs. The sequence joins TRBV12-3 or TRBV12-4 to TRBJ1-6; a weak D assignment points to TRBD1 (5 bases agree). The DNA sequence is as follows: TGTGCACTCTCGGAGGGGCCCGGGTCACCCCTCCACTTT. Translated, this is CALSEGPGSPLHF.